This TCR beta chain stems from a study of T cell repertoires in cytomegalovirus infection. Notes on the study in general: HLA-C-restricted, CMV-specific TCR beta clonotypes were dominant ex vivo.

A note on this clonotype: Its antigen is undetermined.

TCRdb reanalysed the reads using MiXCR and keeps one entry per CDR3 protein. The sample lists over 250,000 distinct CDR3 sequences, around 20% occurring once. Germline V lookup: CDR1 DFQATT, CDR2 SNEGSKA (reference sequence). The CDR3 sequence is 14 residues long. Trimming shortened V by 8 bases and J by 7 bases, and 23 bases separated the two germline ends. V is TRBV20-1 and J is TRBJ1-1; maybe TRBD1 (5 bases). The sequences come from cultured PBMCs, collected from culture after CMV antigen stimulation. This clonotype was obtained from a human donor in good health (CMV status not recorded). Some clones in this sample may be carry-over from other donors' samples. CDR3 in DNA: TGCAGTTTCCTGGGGAGCCCGGGGACGTTTGAAGCTTTCTTT. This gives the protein CSFLGSPGTFEAFF.